One sample yielded the 11 T cell receptor beta chains listed below, sequenced in a study of blood T cell repertoires in COVID-19. The repertoire was sequenced with immunoSEQ multiplex PCR; TCRdb's copy has only in-frame clones and lacks some. The data contain approximately 43,000 clones, 81% of them singletons. The sequenced sample was peripheral blood. The receptor set was obtained from a man aged 35 to 55 with active or convalescent COVID-19.

V usage is TRBV27 and J usage is TRBJ1-1; TRBD1 aligns across 10 bases. The length of the CDR3 is 15 residues. The germline gives CDR1 MNHEY, CDR2 SMNVEV (reference sequence). V lost 8 bases, J lost 3 bases, and 9 bases stayed unmatched. DNA for the CDR3: TGTGCCAGCTACAGGGGGGACAGGGGCCACACTGAAGCTTTCTTT. Translation gives CASYRGDRGHTEAFF.

The gene calls are TRBV21-1 and TRBJ1-2. TRBV21-1 is a documented pseudogene. The CDR3 length is 15 residues. The CDR3 DNA reads as TGTGCCAGCACCCCTTTGATCAGGAGGGCCTATGGCTACACCTTC. Translating it yields CASTPLIRRAYGYTF.

The chain has TRBV7-2 and TRBJ1-2; TRBD1 aligns across 10 bases. CDR3 length: 17 amino acids. Germline V gene lookup returns CDR1 SGHTA and CDR2 FQGNSA. The trim removed 2 bases at V and 3 bases at J, leaving 9 bases unmatched. CDR3 in amino acids: CASSLNLGQGTHYGYTF. In DNA, the CDR3 is TGTGCCAGCAGCTTAAATTTGGGACAGGGGACTCACTATGGCTACACCTTC.

The V and J genes are TRBV18 and TRBJ2-7, with 7 bases matching TRBD2. Trimming removed 3 bases from V and 4 bases from J; junction bases left unmatched: 6. Germline V gene sequence: CDR1 KGHSH, CDR2 LQKENI. The CDR3 loop spans 14 amino acids. Written as DNA, the CDR3 is TGTGCCAGCTCACCCTTGCTAGCGGAGTACGAGCAGTACTTC. Translation gives CASSPLLAEYEQYF. Full variable domain (rest looked up from reference TRBV18 and TRBJ2-7): NAGVMQNPRHLVRRRGQEARLRCSPMKGHSHVYWYRQLPEEGLKFMVYLQKENIIDESGMPKERFSAEFPKEGPSILRIQQVVRGDSAAYFCASSPLLAEYEQYFGPGTRLTVT.

The chain carries TRBV3-1 (or the pseudogene TRBV3-2) and TRBJ1-1, with a weak D call TRBD1 (6 bases). The V end lost 4 bases, the J end lost 1 base, and 10 bases lay between the germline ends. The CDR3 has 14 amino acids. Germline CDR1 and CDR2: LGHDT and YNNKEL (reference sequence). CDR3 residues: CASSLSGANTEAFF. CDR3 coding DNA: TGTGCCAGCAGCCTCTCAGGGGCGAACACTGAAGCTTTCTTT.

The CDR3 nucleotides read TGTGCCAGCAGGGGGACAGGCCCAACTAATGAAAAACTGTTTTTT. Encoded protein: CASRGTGPTNEKLFF. The V call is TRBV28, the J call TRBJ1-4; 8 nucleotides agree with TRBD1. Trimming took 6 bases from V and 0 from J; bases not matched to a gene: 3. This CDR3 has 15 amino acids. Germline CDR1 and CDR2: MDHEN and SYDVKM.

This chain links TRBV5-1 with TRBJ2-2; D may be TRBD2 (6 bases). The CDR3 has 15 amino acids. V lost 4 bases and J lost 8, with 18 bases in between. Per the germline V gene, CDR1 is SGHRS and CDR2 is YFSETQ. The CDR3 DNA sequence: TGCGCCAGCAGCCGCTCGTCTAGCGATCGGGGGGAGCTGTTTTTT. Translation: CASSRSSSDRGELFF. The full variable domain, rest sourced from reference TRBV5-1 and TRBJ2-2, is KAGVTQTPRYLIKTRGQQVTLSCSPISGHRSVSWYQQTPGQGLQFLFEYFSETQRNKGNFPGRFSGRQFSNSRSEMNVSTLELGDSALYLCASSRSSSDRGELFFGEGSRLTVL.

The rearrangement uses TRBV9 and TRBJ1-5; D is uncertain. The germline V gene has CDR1 SGDLS and CDR2 YYNGEE. V was pared by 3 bases and J by 0 bases, with 16 bases between. The CDR3 is made up of 17 amino acids. The CDR3 nucleotides read TGTGCCAGCAGCGCAACCCCCATTCTCGGTAGCAATCAGCCCCAGCATTTT. It is translated as CASSATPILGSNQPQHF.

This rearrangement joins TRBV23-1 to TRBJ2-2; the D gene is possibly TRBD1 (5 bases). TRBV23-1 is assigned to the ORF class and has an uncertain function. V lost 3 bases and J lost 5, with 13 bases in between. The CDR3 consists of 15 residues. CDR3 amino acids: CASSHGRGGTGELFF. As DNA, the CDR3 is TGCGCCAGCAGTCATGGAAGGGGCGGAACCGGGGAGCTGTTTTTT.

The table lists this clone with a count of one. The chain uses TRBV24-1 and TRBJ2-7; 8 bases are a match to TRBD2. The CDR3 consists of 15 residues. CDR1 is KGHDR, CDR2 SFDVKD, per germline. Trimming cost V 1 base and J 4 bases; bases outside gene matches: 5. The CDR3 spells CATSDLRAGVYEQYF. The CDR3 DNA follows: TGTGCCACCAGTGATTTAAGAGCGGGAGTATACGAGCAGTACTTC.

The chain carries TRBV5-1 and TRBJ1-4; TRBD1 matches at 9 bases. The germline gives CDR1 SGHRS, CDR2 YFSETQ. V shed 4 bases, J shed 6 bases, and the junction held 4 bases outside the gene matches. The CDR3 totals 14 residues. The CDR3 spells CASSTTGGDEKLFF. The DNA for the CDR3 is TGCGCCAGCAGCACGACAGGGGGGGATGAAAAACTGTTTTTT.